Only a few counts were recorded for the clone carrying this T cell receptor (beta chain). This entry is derived from a study of patients and donors after allogeneic stem cell transplantation. The V and J ends lost 6 bases and 9 bases, in that order; junction bases with no gene match: 16. Germline CDR1 LNHDA, CDR2 SQIVND (reference sequence). The CDR3 length is 15 residues. TCRdb reprocessed the RT-PCR reads with MiXCR, giving one entry per CDR3 protein. Among about 960,000 distinct CDR3 sequences listed, approximately 18% were seen once. The sequencing input was blood, either unsorted or a sorted T cell fraction (not recorded which). J is TRBJ2-7 and V is TRBV19, with 8 bases lining up with TRBD1. The receptor's source is a human donor who was either an allogeneic HSCT recipient or a stem cell or donor lymphocyte infusion donor (not recorded which). It is not recorded whose cells these are; they may come from a transplant donor. The CDR3 reads CASSPPRNRGDRQYF. The CDR3 coding sequence is TGTGCCAGTAGCCCCCCTAGGAACAGGGGGGACAGGCAGTACTTC. Full variable domain (remainder filled in from reference TRBV19 and TRBJ2-7): DGGITQSPKYLFRKEGQNVTLSCEQNLNHDAMYWYRQDPGQGLRLIYYSQIVNDFQKGDIAEGYSVSREKKESFPLTVTSAQKNPTAFYLCASSPPRNRGDRQYFGPGTRLTVT.